The 27 T cell receptor beta chains reported below all come from one sample, sequenced in a study of cytomegalovirus exposure and HLA in healthy donors. 60 Vbeta and 13 Jbeta primers were used in PCR. The protocol was immunoSEQ multiplex PCR, while the TCRdb copy is restricted to in-frame clones and leaves out a portion. This sample has roughly 160,000 clones; approximately 81% occur once, and the top ten carry about 1%. Sequenced material: PBMCs. Receptor source: a man aged 30 to 39 in good health and CMV-seronegative.

This clone occurred a few times. The chain employs TRBV6-1 and TRBJ1-5; TRBD1 matches at 8 bases. The V gene's germline CDR1 is MNHNS and CDR2 SASEGT. V shed 6 bases, J shed 3 bases, and the junction held 4 bases outside the gene matches. This CDR3 comprises 14 residues. CDR3 nucleotide sequence: TGTGCCAGCAGCCGGGACAGGTTCAATCAGCCCCAGCATTTT. Encoded protein: CASSRDRFNQPQHF.

The chain is built from TRBV4-3 and TRBJ2-7; 11 nucleotides agree with TRBD1. The CDR3 is 16 residues long. Germline V CDR1 and CDR2: LGHNA, YSLEER. Trimming at V came to 4 bases and at J to 4 bases, leaving 9 bases not matched to a gene. The CDR3 loop is CASSPALGQGGYEQYF. The DNA of the CDR3 is TGCGCCAGCAGCCCGGCGCTGGGACAGGGGGGGTACGAGCAGTACTTC.

The chain employs TRBV30 and TRBJ1-2; 7 nucleotides align to TRBD1. V was clipped by 5 bases and J by 3 bases; unmatched bases: 3. The CDR3 is 12 amino acids. CDR1 and CDR2 from the germline V gene are GTSNPN and SVGIG (reference sequence). Written as DNA, the CDR3 is TGTGCCTGGGTCGACAGGGACTATGGCTACACCTTC. Translation gives CAWVDRDYGYTF.

The gene calls are TRBV19 and TRBJ1-3, with D perhaps TRBD1 (6 bases). The CDR3 extends over 17 amino acids. V was shortened by 3 bases and J by 0 bases, with 15 bases between the two germline ends. The germline V gene encodes CDR1 LNHDA and CDR2 SQIVND (reference sequence). CDR3 loop: CASSIGTGRVSGNTIYF. The DNA of the CDR3 is TGTGCCAGTAGTATTGGTACAGGGCGAGTCTCTGGAAACACCATATATTTT.

This clone occurred a few times. This chain uses TRBV4-2 with TRBJ2-1, with 7 bases lining up with TRBD2. Trimming took 1 base from V and 0 from J; bases not matched to a gene: 3. The CDR3 runs to 16 residues. The germline V gene has CDR1 LGHNA and CDR2 YNFKEQ. This CDR3 reads CASSQGRESSYNEQFF. As DNA, the CDR3 is TGTGCCAGCAGCCAAGGGCGGGAGAGCTCCTACAATGAGCAGTTCTTC.

The chain has TRBV28 and TRBJ2-5, with TRBD1 matching over 8 bases. CDR3 size: 16 residues. Trimming cost V 4 bases and J 1 base; bases outside gene matches: 8. CDR1 and CDR2 (germline): MDHEN, SYDVKM. CDR3 DNA: TGTGCCAGCAGTTCATTTCGGACAGGGAGCCAAGAGACCCAGTACTTC. Protein product: CASSSFRTGSQETQYF.

The chain joins TRBV28 to TRBJ2-7; D is perhaps TRBD2 (5 bases). V lost 4 bases and J 6 bases, leaving 16 bases between the germline ends. Germline values: CDR1 MDHEN, CDR2 SYDVKM. The CDR3 extends over 14 amino acids. The CDR3 nucleotides read TGTGCCAGCAGTTCCCCCGGGGTCCCGGCCGAGCAGTACTTC. It encodes CASSSPGVPAEQYF.

The chain has TRBV11-2 and TRBJ1-1; D might be TRBD1 (6 bases). The germline V gene encodes CDR1 SGHAT and CDR2 FQNNGV. Trimming took 3 bases from V and 4 from J, leaving 12 bases between them. This CDR3 has 14 amino acids. CDR3 sequence: CASSFTGTTTEAFF. The DNA for the CDR3 is TGTGCCAGCAGCTTCACGGGGACAACCACTGAAGCTTTCTTT.

Points on this clone: Other DNA sequences in this sample translate to the same CDR3. V is TRBV11-3 and J is TRBJ2-1; maybe TRBD1 (5 bases). There are 13 residues in the CDR3. Germline CDR1 reads SGHNT; CDR2 reads YENEEA. Trimming took off 8 bases at V and 5 bases at J, with 13 bases between the two ends. As DNA, the CDR3 is TGTGCCAGCTCCCCTAGGGGCGACAATGAGCAGTTCTTC. Protein product: CASSPRGDNEQFF.

The chain links TRBV6-8 to TRBJ1-4; D is perhaps TRBD1 (6 bases). Per the germline V gene, CDR1 is MNHGY and CDR2 is SAAAGT. The CDR3 loop spans 17 amino acids. The V and J ends lost 6 bases and 0 bases respectively, with 17 bases between them. CDR3 bases: TGTGCCAGCAGGGGCCTGACAGGAGCCGCAACTAATGAAAAACTGTTTTTT. This encodes CASRGLTGAATNEKLFF.

The chain carries TRBV7-3 and TRBJ2-3, with 7 bases identical to TRBD2. Trimming at V came to 4 bases and at J to 3 bases, leaving 7 bases not matched to a gene. CDR1 is SGHTA and CDR2 is FQGTGA in the germline V gene. The CDR3 spans 15 residues. The CDR3 spells CASSSTSVSTDTQYF. CDR3 nucleotides: TGTGCCAGCAGCTCCACTAGCGTTTCAACAGATACGCAGTATTTT.

The J gene is TRBJ2-1, the V gene TRBV5-1; D ambiguous. The germline CDR1 and CDR2 sequences are SGHRS and YFSETQ. V was shortened by 3 bases and J by 9 bases, with 19 bases between the two germline ends. This CDR3 region has 15 residues. The DNA for the CDR3 is TGCGCCAGCAGCTCTGAGCAGCTCCCAGGTAGTGAGCAGTTCTTC. This encodes CASSSEQLPGSEQFF.

The J gene is TRBJ2-6, the V gene TRBV14, with no clear D. This CDR3 is 16 amino acids long. Germline CDR1 and CDR2: SGHDN and FVKESK. Trimming pared 0 bases from V and 4 bases from J, leaving 10 bases between. CDR3 region: CASSQEPIWGANVLTF. The CDR3 nucleotides read TGTGCCAGCAGCCAAGAACCTATTTGGGGGGCCAACGTCCTGACTTTC. The full variable domain, in which reference TRBV14 and TRBJ2-6 provide the parts outside the CDR3, is EAGVTQFPSHSVIEKGQTVTLRCDPISGHDNLYWYRRVMGKEIKFLLHFVKESKQDESGMPNNRFLAERTGGTYSTLKVQPAELEDSGVYFCASSQEPIWGANVLTFGAGSRLTVL.

CDR3 coding DNA: TGTGCCAGTAGCAACTTAGTCTACACTGAAGCTTTCTTT. This gives the protein CASSNLVYTEAFF. The V call is TRBV19, the J call TRBJ1-1; D gene ambiguous. The V end was cut by 6 bases, the J end by 3 bases, with 11 bases between. CDR1 is LNHDA and CDR2 is SQIVND in the germline V gene (reference sequence). The CDR3 has 13 amino acids.

The chain recombines TRBV4-3 with TRBJ2-3; 7 bases match TRBD2. There are 16 residues in the CDR3. The V gene end was trimmed by 1 base and the J gene end by 0 bases; junction bases not matched to a gene: 4. Per the germline V gene, CDR1 is LGHNA and CDR2 is YSLEER. This CDR3 is CASSQGRGVSTDTQYF. The DNA of the CDR3 is TGCGCCAGCAGCCAAGGCCGGGGGGTTAGCACAGATACGCAGTATTTT.

This clone was counted once. V usage is TRBV28 and J usage is TRBJ2-3, with D perhaps TRBD2 (5 bases). V dropped 3 bases and J dropped 3 bases, with 16 bases sitting between them. Germline values: CDR1 MDHEN, CDR2 SYDVKM. The CDR3 loop spans 16 amino acids. In DNA, the CDR3 is TGTGCCAGCAGTTTCCAGTCGGGGAGCGGTACAGATACGCAGTATTTT. Its translation is CASSFQSGSGTDTQYF.

The chain uses TRBV19 and TRBJ2-3, with D tentatively TRBD2 (6 bases). Germline-derived CDR1 and CDR2 are LNHDA and SQIVND (reference sequence). CDR3 size: 16 residues. With 1 base removed from V and 3 bases from J, the gap between germline ends came to 14 bases. The CDR3 region is CASSIGGGMGTDTQYF. CDR3 DNA sequence: TGTGCCAGTAGTATAGGAGGAGGGATGGGGACAGATACGCAGTATTTT.

The chain links TRBV7-8 to TRBJ2-5; D is undetermined. V shed 2 bases and J shed 5 bases, with 15 bases lying between them. Germline CDR1 is SGHVS and CDR2 is FQNEAQ. The CDR3 contains 15 residues. In DNA form, the CDR3 reads TGTGCCAGCAGCTTACGTCGGAGACTCGGGGAGACCCAGTACTTC. Amino acid sequence: CASSLRRRLGETQYF.

This clone was observed a single time. The chain couples TRBV28 to TRBJ1-2; D may be TRBD1 (5 bases). The CDR3 loop spans 13 amino acids. CDR1 MDHEN and CDR2 SYDVKM come from the germline V gene. The ends were cut back, 4 bases at V and 4 bases at J, with 10 bases in the middle. This chain's CDR3 is CASSWAGRYGYTF. The CDR3 nucleotides read TGTGCCAGCAGTTGGGCAGGGCGCTATGGCTACACCTTC.

With respect to this clone: A read error may account for a junction end that differs from germline. The chain recombines TRBV7-2 with TRBJ1-2; 10 nucleotides agree with TRBD1. The CDR3 length is 15 residues. Germline V CDR1 and CDR2: SGHTA, FQGNSA. In DNA form, the CDR3 reads TGTGCCAGCAGCTTAGGACAGGGGGCTAAGTATGGCTACACCTTC. Protein sequence: CASSLGQGAKYGYTF.

In DNA form, the CDR3 reads TGTGCCAGCAGTTTCGGTGACAGGGGCATGGTGGGGGCTTTCTTT. Its protein is CASSFGDRGMVGAFF. V usage is TRBV28 and J usage is TRBJ1-1; the match to TRBD1 covers 8 bases. The length of the CDR3 is 15 residues. The V segment lost 3 bases and the J segment 11 bases; nucleotides outside the gene matches: 14. CDR1 and CDR2 from the germline V gene are MDHEN and SYDVKM.

This chain joins TRBV27 and TRBJ2-1, with 8 nucleotides matching TRBD2. J lost 7 bases, V lost 5 bases, and 10 bases had no gene match. CDR3 length: 15 residues. CDR1 and CDR2 (germline): MNHEY, SMNVEV (reference sequence). CDR3 nucleotide sequence: TGTGCCAGCAGTAGACAAGCGGGAGCGGCAAATGAGCAGTTCTTC. Its translation: CASSRQAGAANEQFF.

This chain joins TRBV7-2 and TRBJ2-7; D possibly corresponds to TRBD1 (5 bases). Between the trimmed V and J ends, which lost 5 bases and 3 bases, there was a span of 11 bases. CDR3 length equals 13 residues. Per the germline V gene, CDR1 is SGHTA and CDR2 is FQGNSA. The chain's CDR3 is CASSHTQGYEQYF. The DNA of the CDR3 is TGTGCCAGCAGCCACACCCAGGGCTACGAGCAGTACTTC.

The chain carries TRBV10-3 and TRBJ2-1; 13 bases match TRBD2. Trimming cost V 5 bases and J 0 bases; bases outside gene matches: 10. Germline V gene data show CDR1 as ENHRY and CDR2 as SYGVKD. The CDR3 loop spans 19 amino acids. The CDR3 DNA is TGTGCCATCAGTCAACTAGCGGGAGGGCCGCGCAACTCCTACAATGAGCAGTTCTTC. Translation: CAISQLAGGPRNSYNEQFF.

The genes are TRBV15 and TRBJ2-5; D gene ambiguous. V lost 3 bases, J lost 5 bases, and 13 bases lay in between. The CDR3 contains 14 residues. Germline loops: CDR1 LNHNV, CDR2 YYDKDF (reference sequence). The CDR3, as DNA: TGTGCCACCAGCAGGGAAACTATGGTTGAGACCCAGTACTTC. Its protein is CATSRETMVETQYF.

The chain employs TRBV5-1 and TRBJ1-2; possible D gene TRBD1, 6 bases. V lost 5 bases to trimming and J lost 2 bases, with 13 bases between them. CDR1 and CDR2 from the germline V gene are SGHRS and YFSETQ. This CDR3 has 14 residues. CDR3 residues: CASRNPTGNYGYTF. CDR3 nucleotides: TGCGCCAGCAGAAACCCCACAGGGAACTATGGCTACACCTTC.

The J gene is TRBJ2-5, the V gene TRBV4-2, with 9 nucleotides matching TRBD2. V was pared by 4 bases and J by 13 bases, with 13 bases of the junction left unmatched. Per germline, CDR1 LGHNA and CDR2 YNFKEQ. The CDR3 covers 14 residues. The CDR3 sequence: CASSPPGLAAQWYF. Written as DNA, the CDR3 is TGTGCCAGCAGCCCACCGGGACTAGCCGCTCAATGGTACTTC.